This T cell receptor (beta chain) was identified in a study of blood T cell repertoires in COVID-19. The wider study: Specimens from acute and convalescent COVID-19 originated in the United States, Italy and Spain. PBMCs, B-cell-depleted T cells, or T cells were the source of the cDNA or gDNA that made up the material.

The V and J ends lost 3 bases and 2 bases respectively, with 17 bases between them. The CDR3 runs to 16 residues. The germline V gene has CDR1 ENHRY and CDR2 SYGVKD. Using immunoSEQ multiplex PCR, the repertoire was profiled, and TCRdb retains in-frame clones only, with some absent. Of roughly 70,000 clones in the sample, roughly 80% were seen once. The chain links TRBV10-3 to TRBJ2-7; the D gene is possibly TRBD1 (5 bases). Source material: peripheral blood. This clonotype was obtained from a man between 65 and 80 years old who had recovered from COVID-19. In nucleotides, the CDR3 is TGTGCCATCAGTGAAAAAAGGCCAGGGCGGACCTACGAGCAGTACTTC. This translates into CAISEKRPGRTYEQYF.